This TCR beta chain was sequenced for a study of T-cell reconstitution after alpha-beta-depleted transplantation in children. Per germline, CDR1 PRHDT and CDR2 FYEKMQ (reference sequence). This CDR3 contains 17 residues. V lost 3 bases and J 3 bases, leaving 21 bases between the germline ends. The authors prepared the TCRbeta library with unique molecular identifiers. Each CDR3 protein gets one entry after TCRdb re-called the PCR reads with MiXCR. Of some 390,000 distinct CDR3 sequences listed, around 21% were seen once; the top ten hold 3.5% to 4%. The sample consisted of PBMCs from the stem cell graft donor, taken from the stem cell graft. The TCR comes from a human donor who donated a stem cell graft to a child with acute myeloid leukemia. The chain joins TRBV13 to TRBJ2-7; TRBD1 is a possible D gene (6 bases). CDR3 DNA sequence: TGTGCCAGCAGCTTTTTGACCCAAAGACAGGAGAGCTACGAGCAGTACTTC. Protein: CASSFLTQRQESYEQYF.